This T cell receptor beta chain was identified during a study of T-cell reconstitution after alpha-beta-depleted transplantation in children. Study conclusions and caveats: It was surviving recipient T cells and thymic progenitors that gave some patients high TCRbeta diversity at day 60. Two months or so post-transplant, alpha-beta T cells reportedly derived from several hundred expanded graft clones.

As concerns this clonotype: Its target is not known.

The TCRbeta library incorporated unique molecular identifiers. TCRdb reprocessed the PCR reads via MiXCR and lists one record per CDR3 protein. The sample has tens of thousands of distinct CDR3 sequences; 44% are singletons. With 0 bases removed from V and 13 bases from J, the gap between germline ends came to 15 bases. The CDR3 is 13 amino acids. Germline CDR1 and CDR2: SGHRS and YFSETQ. This chain connects TRBV5-1 to TRBJ2-3, with D maybe TRBD2 (6 bases). The receptor comes from a male patient between 10 and 17 years old who had a stem cell transplant for acute lymphoblastic leukemia, so the T cells may come from the graft donor. Sequences were derived from PBMCs, mostly from graft donor cells, sampled 360 days after TCRalphabeta/CD19-depleted stem cell transplant. The CDR3 sequence is CASSLGDSKAKYF. The CDR3 nucleotides read TGCGCCAGCAGCTTGGGGGACTCTAAAGCGAAGTATTTT.